A selection of T cell receptor beta chains follows, all from one sample in a study of shared clonotypes between healthy human individuals. Here immunoSEQ multiplex PCR was the method, and the copy in TCRdb shows in-frame clones only, minus some. The sample shows about 710,000 clones, just under 75% of them seen only once. The sample taken for sequencing was memory CD4+ T cells sorted from blood. These receptor sequences come from a woman under 40 in good health. Both conserved end residues are part of each CDR3. The D gene is left open where the match is weak. Part of the rows lack a size; the others show once, few, many or a class for expanded clones.

v_gene: TRBV6-6
j_gene: TRBJ2-2
d_gene: .
len: 13
abundance: few
CDR3nt: TGTGCCAGCAGTCCCGTTGCCTCCGGGGAGCTGTTTTTT
CDR3aa: CASSPVASGELFF

v_gene: TRBV25-1
j_gene: TRBJ1-4
d_gene: TRBD1
len: 13
abundance: .
CDR3nt: TGTGCCAGCCATGGGACAGGGCATGAAAAACTGTTTTTT
CDR3aa: CASHGTGHEKLFF

v_gene: TRBV28
j_gene: TRBJ1-4
d_gene: TRBD1
len: 14
abundance: .
CDR3nt: TGTGCCAGCAGTTTGGAACAGGGGCTTGAAAAACTGTTTTTT
CDR3aa: CASSLEQGLEKLFF

v_gene: TRBV4-2
j_gene: TRBJ2-1
d_gene: .
len: 12
abundance: .
CDR3nt: TGTGCCAGCAGCCAAGATGTGAGGGAGCAGTTCTTC
CDR3aa: CASSQDVREQFF

v_gene: TRBV2
j_gene: TRBJ1-4
d_gene: .
len: 14
abundance: .
CDR3nt: TGTGCCAGCAGTGGGAGGGTTAATAGCGAAAAACTGTTTTTT
CDR3aa: CASSGRVNSEKLFF

v_gene: TRBV29-1
j_gene: TRBJ1-1
d_gene: .
len: 14
abundance: .
CDR3nt: TGCAGCGTGGGAGCGAGACTAGCCGCGAAGAACGCTTTCTTT
CDR3aa: CSVGARLAAKNAFF

v_gene: TRBV7-9
j_gene: TRBJ2-5
d_gene: .
len: 15
abundance: few
CDR3nt: TGTGCCAGCAGCGAACGCCGGGACTGGCTCGAGACCCAGTACTTC
CDR3aa: CASSERRDWLETQYF

v_gene: TRBV19
j_gene: TRBJ1-5
d_gene: .
len: 15
abundance: .
CDR3nt: TGTGCCAGTAGTTACGGGGGGCAGGATGATCAGCCCCAGCATTTT
CDR3aa: CASSYGGQDDQPQHF

v_gene: TRBV30
j_gene: TRBJ1-3
d_gene: TRBD1
len: 13
abundance: .
CDR3nt: TGTGCCTCCCGGACAGGGGCCGGAAACACCATATATTTT
CDR3aa: CASRTGAGNTIYF

v_gene: TRBV5-1
j_gene: TRBJ2-1
d_gene: .
len: 15
abundance: .
CDR3nt: TGCGCCAGCAGCTCGGACAGTGTGGGGTACAATGAGCAGTTCTTC
CDR3aa: CASSSDSVGYNEQFF

v_gene: TRBV19
j_gene: TRBJ2-4
d_gene: .
len: 14
abundance: once
CDR3nt: TGTGCCAGTAGTATCACAGGCCTCGGGGGCATTCAGTACTTC
CDR3aa: CASSITGLGGIQYF

v_gene: TRBV10-2
j_gene: TRBJ2-7
d_gene: .
len: 16
abundance: .
CDR3nt: TGCGCCAGCAGTGAGTCTGGAATCTCTAGCTCCTACGAGCAGTACTTC
CDR3aa: CASSESGISSSYEQYF

v_gene: TRBV28
j_gene: TRBJ2-3
d_gene: .
len: 19
abundance: .
CDR3nt: TGTGCCAGCAGTTTTTCAGGCTTGGGGAGGGGGCAGATGGAAGATACGCAGTATTTT
CDR3aa: CASSFSGLGRGQMEDTQYF

v_gene: TRBV5-1
j_gene: TRBJ2-1
d_gene: .
len: 14
abundance: few
CDR3nt: TGCGCCAGCAGCTGGGGCAACTCGTACAATGAGCAGTTCTTC
CDR3aa: CASSWGNSYNEQFF

v_gene: TRBV4-1
j_gene: TRBJ2-3
d_gene: TRBD2
len: 17
abundance: once
CDR3nt: TGCGCCAGCAGCCAAGATTATGGCGGGAGGGCCGGTGATACGCAGTATTTT
CDR3aa: CASSQDYGGRAGDTQYF

v_gene: TRBV7-9
j_gene: TRBJ2-5
d_gene: .
len: 14
abundance: once
CDR3nt: TGTGCCAGCAGCTTAGGACGGGAGAAAGAGACCCAGTACTTC
CDR3aa: CASSLGREKETQYF

v_gene: TRBV11-2
j_gene: TRBJ1-2
d_gene: TRBD1
len: 14
abundance: few
CDR3nt: TGTGCCAGCAGCCCTACGACAGGGAACTATGGCTACACCTTC
CDR3aa: CASSPTTGNYGYTF

v_gene: TRBV28
j_gene: TRBJ1-4
d_gene: .
len: 14
abundance: .
CDR3nt: TGTGCCAGCAGTTTGGGGAGGGATAGAGGAAAACTGTTTTTT
CDR3aa: CASSLGRDRGKLFF

v_gene: TRBV7-9
j_gene: TRBJ1-1
d_gene: .
len: 12
abundance: .
CDR3nt: TGTGCCAGCAGTGGGGTGAACACTGAAGCTTTCTTT
CDR3aa: CASSGVNTEAFF

v_gene: TRBV5-1
j_gene: TRBJ2-3
d_gene: TRBD2
len: 17
abundance: .
CDR3nt: TGCGCCAGCAGCTTGGGTCTAGCGGGGCTTAGCACAGATACGCAGTATTTT
CDR3aa: CASSLGLAGLSTDTQYF

v_gene: TRBV29-1
j_gene: TRBJ2-3
d_gene: .
len: 15
abundance: once
CDR3nt: TGCAGCGTTGACCCTCCAATCCTCATCACAGATACGCAGTATTTT
CDR3aa: CSVDPPILITDTQYF

v_gene: TRBV9
j_gene: TRBJ1-5
d_gene: .
len: 14
abundance: .
CDR3nt: TGTGCCAGCAGCGAACGGCCGGGGCATCAGCCCCAGCATTTT
CDR3aa: CASSERPGHQPQHF

v_gene: TRBV14
j_gene: TRBJ2-5
d_gene: TRBD2
len: 18
abundance: .
CDR3nt: TGTGCCAGCAGCCAAGTGGTTCTAGCGGGACCTAGGGGGGAGACCCAGTACTTC
CDR3aa: CASSQVVLAGPRGETQYF

v_gene: TRBV5-8
j_gene: TRBJ2-7
d_gene: TRBD2
len: 15
abundance: .
CDR3nt: TGTGCCAGCAGCTCCGGACTAGCGCGAGTCCCCGAGCAGTACTTC
CDR3aa: CASSSGLARVPEQYF

v_gene: TRBV4-1
j_gene: TRBJ2-7
d_gene: TRBD2
len: 17
abundance: .
CDR3nt: TGCGCCAGCAGCCAAGGTAGTAGGACTAGCGAGACAGGCGAGCAGTACTTC
CDR3aa: CASSQGSRTSETGEQYF

v_gene: TRBV6-5
j_gene: TRBJ2-2
d_gene: TRBD2
len: 15
abundance: .
CDR3nt: TGTGCCAGCACACGGGAGGGCCGAGGTACCGGGGAGCTGTTTTTT
CDR3aa: CASTREGRGTGELFF

v_gene: TRBV7-3
j_gene: TRBJ2-1
d_gene: TRBD1
len: 15
abundance: .
CDR3nt: TGTGCCAGCAGCTTAGAAGGGACAGGGGCTAATGAGCAGTTCTTC
CDR3aa: CASSLEGTGANEQFF

v_gene: TRBV30
j_gene: TRBJ2-1
d_gene: .
len: 12
abundance: .
CDR3nt: TGTGCCCATGGACTGCAATACAATGAGCAGTTCTTC
CDR3aa: CAHGLQYNEQFF

v_gene: TRBV10-3
j_gene: TRBJ2-7
d_gene: .
len: 11
abundance: few
CDR3nt: TGTGCCATCTCGATAGGCTACGAGCAGTACTTC
CDR3aa: CAISIGYEQYF

v_gene: TRBV18
j_gene: TRBJ1-1
d_gene: .
len: 14
abundance: .
CDR3nt: TGTGCCAGCCGATCGGGGGACCGGAACACTGAAGCTTTCTTT
CDR3aa: CASRSGDRNTEAFF

v_gene: TRBV18
j_gene: TRBJ2-5
d_gene: TRBD2
len: 17
abundance: .
CDR3nt: TGTGCCAGCTCACTTCAGAGCCTAGCGGGACGCCAAGAGACCCAGTACTTC
CDR3aa: CASSLQSLAGRQETQYF

v_gene: TRBV6-5
j_gene: TRBJ2-1
d_gene: TRBD2
len: 13
abundance: medium-sized
CDR3nt: TGTGCCAGCAGCCTAGCGGAGTACAATGAGCAGTTCTTC
CDR3aa: CASSLAEYNEQFF

v_gene: TRBV5-1
j_gene: TRBJ1-1
d_gene: .
len: 14
abundance: .
CDR3nt: TGCGCCAGCAGCTTGGGGGCCGGGGGCACTGAAGCTTTCTTT
CDR3aa: CASSLGAGGTEAFF

v_gene: TRBV10-3
j_gene: TRBJ2-2
d_gene: .
len: 13
abundance: .
CDR3nt: TGTGCCATCGCTGGGGGAGGCACCGGGGAGCTGTTTTTT
CDR3aa: CAIAGGGTGELFF

v_gene: TRBV28
j_gene: TRBJ1-1
d_gene: .
len: 15
abundance: .
CDR3nt: TGTGCCAGCAGTGCCGCCCGGGGCGCCGGCACTGAAGCTTTCTTT
CDR3aa: CASSAARGAGTEAFF

v_gene: TRBV6-1
j_gene: TRBJ1-2
d_gene: .
len: 12
abundance: .
CDR3nt: TGTGCCAGTCGACCGCGGGGCTATGGCTACACCTTC
CDR3aa: CASRPRGYGYTF

v_gene: TRBV4-1
j_gene: TRBJ1-4
d_gene: .
len: 15
abundance: .
CDR3nt: TGCGCCAGCAGCCGCCAGGGAGCAACTAATGAAAAACTGTTTTTT
CDR3aa: CASSRQGATNEKLFF